This TCR beta chain emerged from a study of T cell responses to AZD1222 COVID-19 vaccine (dated by TCRdb to the early 2020s). Context from the whole study: A total of 233 trial participants underwent TCR sequencing, of whom 200 to 220 received two doses of AZD1222 and some 26 received two doses of the MenACWY control vaccine. Trial participants were enrolled by age into 18-55, 56-69 and 70-plus year subgroups, with roughly 150, 30 and 60 TCR-sequenced participants respectively.

The CDR3 regions of human TCRbeta chains were analyzed by immunosequencing. In the paper's pipeline: Repertoire TCRs were matched against a reference library of SARS-CoV-2-specific TCRs generated with the MIRA antigen-specificity platform. Breadth was defined as the fraction of unique TCRs that were SARS-CoV-2-associated. Depth was defined as the fraction of total T cells that were SARS-CoV-2-associated. Each spike-specific TCR was assigned to its reactive spike region and to a CD4 or CD8 class using the MIRA data. Log10-transformed breadth and depth values were compared by one-way ANOVA with Sidak's multiple comparisons tests. Drawn from immuneACCESS, this table holds only the in-frame rearrangements with V and J called that TCRdb kept. Clones are partly lost; checked studies trace under half to an unresolved V gene and leave the rest unexplained. V, J and clone size were drawn from that table, and D and trimming were deduced from the DNA. The sample profile shows about 150,000 clones; approximately 90% of them were found once. Together, the top ten hold around 3.8% of the sample.

What the study reported, not specific to this receptor: Most participants were white British and females outnumbered males, and the authors suggested that clonal diversity may have been underestimated. In the small 56-69-year group, the increase in depth fell short of significance, most likely because of low power. After two AZD1222 doses, both the breadth and the depth of spike-specific TCRs were significantly higher than at day 0 and than in MenACWY recipients. The vaccine-associated CD4 TCRs covered the entire spike protein, and the dominant responses fell in regions 160-218 and 743-854. Conclusions about previously exposed vaccinees are limited because only six or seven AZD1222 recipients were SARS-CoV-2 seropositive at baseline. Because no day 14 peak-response samples were available, repertoires were characterized only after the peak T cell response. Epitopes outside the regions mutated in the B.1.351 and B.1.1.7 variants were reportedly recognized by nearly half of the unique spike-specific TCRs.

The sample's time point label, decoded: about 28 days (+/-7) after the second vaccine dose. Because spike-specific TCR depth and breadth did not differ between the two schedules, AZD1222 recipients who got a second dose at roughly 4 weeks were pooled with those who got a second dose at roughly 12 weeks. Vaccinee samples came from UK trials COV001 and COV002, including a single-blind randomized controlled phase 2/3 trial of AZD1222 (ChAdOx1 nCoV-19) in healthy adults. Trial participant PBMC samples were collected at day 0 and day 28 after the second dose for TCRbeta chain sequencing. For this clone: No antigen is known for it. No much larger clone exists at a distance of one base, and base qualities are not known.

The sequence was collected from an adult who received the AZD1222 COVID-19 vaccine. Sequencing was performed on peripheral blood, taken 28 days after the second AZD1222 dose.

This receptor carries the CDR3 CASSPLYNQPQHF. The DNA reads as follows: TGTGCCAGCTCACCATTGTATAATCAGCCCCAGCATTTT. Recombination connected TRBV18 to TRBJ1-5; the D gene remains uncertain. V and J are truncated by 2 bases and 4 bases respectively, leaving an intervening sequence of 6 bases. The germline V gene supplies CDR1 KGHSH and CDR2 LQKENI. Measured from the cysteine to the phenylalanine, the CDR3 is 13 residues long. Kept here is only the CDR3 DNA, which spans 39 bases and is read in frame from base 1.